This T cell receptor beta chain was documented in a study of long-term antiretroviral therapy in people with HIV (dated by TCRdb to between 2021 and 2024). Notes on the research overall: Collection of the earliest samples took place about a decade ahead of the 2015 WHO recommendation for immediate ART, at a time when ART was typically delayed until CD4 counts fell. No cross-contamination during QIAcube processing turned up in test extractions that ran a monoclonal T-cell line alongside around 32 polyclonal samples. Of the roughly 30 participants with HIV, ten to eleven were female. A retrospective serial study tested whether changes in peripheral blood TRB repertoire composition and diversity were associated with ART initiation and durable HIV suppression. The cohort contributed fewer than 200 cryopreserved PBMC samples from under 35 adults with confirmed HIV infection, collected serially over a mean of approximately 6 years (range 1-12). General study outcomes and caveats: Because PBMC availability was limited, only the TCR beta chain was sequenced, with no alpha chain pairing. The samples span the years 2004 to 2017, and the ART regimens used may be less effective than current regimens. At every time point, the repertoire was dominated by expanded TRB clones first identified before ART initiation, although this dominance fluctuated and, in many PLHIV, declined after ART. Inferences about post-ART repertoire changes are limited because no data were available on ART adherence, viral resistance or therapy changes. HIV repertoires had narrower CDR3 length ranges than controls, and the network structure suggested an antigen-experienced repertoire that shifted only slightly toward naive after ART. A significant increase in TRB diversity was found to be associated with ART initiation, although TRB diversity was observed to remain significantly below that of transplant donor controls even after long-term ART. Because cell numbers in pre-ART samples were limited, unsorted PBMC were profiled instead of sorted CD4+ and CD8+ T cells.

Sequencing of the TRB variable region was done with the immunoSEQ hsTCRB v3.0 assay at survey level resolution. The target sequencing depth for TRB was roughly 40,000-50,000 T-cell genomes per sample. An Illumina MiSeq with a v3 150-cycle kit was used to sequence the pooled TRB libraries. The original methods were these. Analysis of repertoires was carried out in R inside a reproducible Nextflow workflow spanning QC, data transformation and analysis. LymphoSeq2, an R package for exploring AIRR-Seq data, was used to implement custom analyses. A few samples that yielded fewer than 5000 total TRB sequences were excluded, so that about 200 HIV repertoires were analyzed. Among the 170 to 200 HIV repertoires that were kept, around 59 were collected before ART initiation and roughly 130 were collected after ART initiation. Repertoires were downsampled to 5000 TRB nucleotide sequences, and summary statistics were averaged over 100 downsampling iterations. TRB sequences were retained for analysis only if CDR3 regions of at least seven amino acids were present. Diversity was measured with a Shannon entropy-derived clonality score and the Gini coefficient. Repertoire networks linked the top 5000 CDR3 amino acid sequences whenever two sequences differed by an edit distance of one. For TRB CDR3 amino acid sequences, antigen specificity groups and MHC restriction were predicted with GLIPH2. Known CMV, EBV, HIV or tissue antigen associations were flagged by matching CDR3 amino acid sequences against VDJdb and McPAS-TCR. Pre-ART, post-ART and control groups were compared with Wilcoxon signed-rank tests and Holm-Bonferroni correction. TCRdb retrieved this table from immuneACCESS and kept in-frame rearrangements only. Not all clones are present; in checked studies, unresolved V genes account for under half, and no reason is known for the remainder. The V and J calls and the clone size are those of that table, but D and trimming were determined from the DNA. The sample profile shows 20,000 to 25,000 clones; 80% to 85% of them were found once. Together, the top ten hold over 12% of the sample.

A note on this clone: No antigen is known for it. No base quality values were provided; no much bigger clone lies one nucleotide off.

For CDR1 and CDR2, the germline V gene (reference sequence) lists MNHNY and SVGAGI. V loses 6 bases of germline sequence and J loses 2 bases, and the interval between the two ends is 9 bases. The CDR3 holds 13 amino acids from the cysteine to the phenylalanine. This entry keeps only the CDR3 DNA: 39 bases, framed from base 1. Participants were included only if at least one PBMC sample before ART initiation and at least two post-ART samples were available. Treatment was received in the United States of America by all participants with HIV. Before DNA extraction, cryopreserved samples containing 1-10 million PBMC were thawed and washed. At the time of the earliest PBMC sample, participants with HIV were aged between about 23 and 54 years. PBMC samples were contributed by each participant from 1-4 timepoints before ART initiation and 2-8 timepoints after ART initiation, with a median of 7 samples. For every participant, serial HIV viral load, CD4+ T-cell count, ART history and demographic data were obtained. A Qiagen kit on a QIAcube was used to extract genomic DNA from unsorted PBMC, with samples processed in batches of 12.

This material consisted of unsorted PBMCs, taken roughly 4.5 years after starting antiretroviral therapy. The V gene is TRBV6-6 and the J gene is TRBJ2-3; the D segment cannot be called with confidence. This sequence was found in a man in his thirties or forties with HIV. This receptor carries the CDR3 CASRTYTTDTQYF. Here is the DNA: TGTGCCAGCAGGACCTACACCACAGATACGCAGTATTTT.